These 32 T cell receptor beta chains share one sample of origin, sequenced in a study of blood T cell repertoires in COVID-19. Method: immunoSEQ multiplex PCR; TCRdb's copy keeps in-frame clones and lacks some. The profile shows around 480,000 clones, approximately 90% of them singletons. The source material was PBMCs or T cells enriched from blood (not recorded which). The receptors originated from a woman aged 18-29 years who had recovered from COVID-19.

The V and J genes are TRBV6-5 and TRBJ2-2; 7 bases are a match to TRBD1. The CDR3 loop spans 15 amino acids. From germline, CDR1 is MNHEY and CDR2 SVGAGI. The V gene end was trimmed by 4 bases and the J gene end by 5 bases; junction bases not matched to a gene: 7. The CDR3 is CASSSSGGTTGELFF. CDR3 nucleotide sequence: TGTGCCAGCAGTTCCTCAGGGGGTACGACCGGGGAGCTGTTTTTT.

CDR3 amino acids: CASSRDRNTEAFF. The DNA of the CDR3 is TGCGCCAGCAGTCGGGACAGGAACACTGAAGCTTTCTTT. The chain combines TRBV10-1 with TRBJ1-1; 7 bases line up with TRBD1. CDR1 is WNHNN and CDR2 is SYGVQD in the germline V gene (reference sequence). After removal of 5 bases from V and 1 base from J, the junction contained 1 base not matched to a gene. The length of the CDR3 is 13 residues.

About this clone itself: In the same sample, other DNA sequences code for this CDR3. This sequence joins TRBV12-5 and TRBJ2-2, with D possibly matching TRBD1 (5 bases). CDR3 length: 15 amino acids. Looked up from germline, CDR1 is LGHNT and CDR2 is FRNRAP. V lost 1 base to trimming and J lost 3 bases, with 9 bases between them. The CDR3 DNA reads TGTGCTAGTGGTTTGGGTGGGGCGGACACCGGGGAGCTGTTTTTT. It translates to CASGLGGADTGELFF.

The CDR3 loop reads CASSFVRTGGETQYF. Written as DNA, the CDR3 is TGTGCCAGCAGCTTCGTTAGGACAGGGGGAGAGACCCAGTACTTC. This chain connects TRBV7-2 to TRBJ2-5; 10 bases are shared with TRBD1. The CDR3 is made up of 15 amino acids. CDR1 is SGHTA and CDR2 is FQGNSA in the germline V gene. The V gene end was trimmed by 3 bases and the J gene end by 4 bases; junction bases not matched to a gene: 5.

The chain recombines TRBV6-5 with TRBJ1-1; D call uncertain. V shed 5 bases and J shed 1 base, with 8 bases lying between them. The germline V gene has CDR1 MNHEY and CDR2 SVGAGI. The length of the CDR3 is 13 residues. CDR3 sequence reads: CASSRVWNTEAFF. Here the CDR3 DNA reads TGTGCCAGCAGTCGTGTCTGGAACACTGAAGCTTTCTTT.

This clone showed up just once. The chain joins TRBV30 to TRBJ1-2; no definite D call. CDR3 length: 14 residues. From germline, CDR1 is GTSNPN and CDR2 SVGIG (reference sequence). V lost 0 bases and J 3 bases, leaving 11 bases between the germline ends. CDR3 amino acids: CAWSVSMRDYGYTF. The CDR3 DNA follows: TGTGCCTGGAGTGTAAGCATGCGGGACTATGGCTACACCTTC.

In DNA form, the CDR3 reads TGCGCCAGCAGCTTGGGGGGACAGACCTACGAGCAGTACTTC. Protein: CASSLGGQTYEQYF. This chain connects TRBV5-1 to TRBJ2-7; 7 bases line up with TRBD1. CDR1 is SGHRS, CDR2 YFSETQ, per germline. The ends lost 0 bases at V and 2 bases at J; junction bases unmatched: 2. The CDR3 has 14 amino acids.

This rearrangement joins TRBV20-1 to TRBJ2-3; D is undetermined. Germline CDR1 DFQATT, CDR2 SNEGSKA (reference sequence). The CDR3 consists of 11 residues. The ends were cut back, 7 bases at V and 5 bases at J, with 10 bases in the middle. The DNA for the CDR3 is TGCAGTGAATCAGTTCAAGATACGCAGTATTTT. This translates into CSESVQDTQYF.

The rearrangement uses TRBV18 and TRBJ2-3; tentatively, D is TRBD1 (5 bases). CDR1 is KGHSH, CDR2 LQKENI, per germline. The CDR3 is 14 residues long. Trimming took 3 bases from V and 2 from J, leaving 9 bases between them. CDR3 coding DNA: TGTGCCAGCTCACCGGAAGGGGTCACAGATACGCAGTATTTT. It is translated as CASSPEGVTDTQYF.

This clone showed up just once. The chain is built from TRBV3-1 (or the pseudogene TRBV3-2) and TRBJ2-2; D is possibly TRBD2 (7 bases). The V and J ends lost 4 bases and 6 bases respectively, with 12 bases between them. CDR1 LGHDT and CDR2 YNNKEL come from the germline V gene (reference sequence). The CDR3 is 14 residues long. CDR3 nucleotides: TGTGCCAGCAGCCTCCGGGGGGCCCCCGGGGAGCTGTTTTTT. Translated, it gives CASSLRGAPGELFF.

The V call is TRBV7-2, the J call TRBJ2-1; D is perhaps TRBD2 (6 bases). Trimming pared 5 bases from V and 6 bases from J, leaving 8 bases between. In germline, CDR1 is SGHTA, CDR2 FQGNSA. The CDR3 is made up of 12 amino acids. CDR3 nucleotides: TGTGCCAGCAGCCTGGGACTCAATGAGCAGTTCTTC. It is translated as CASSLGLNEQFF.

The chain carries TRBV19 and TRBJ1-2; D gene unclear. Germline V gives CDR1 LNHDA, CDR2 SQIVND (reference sequence). With 4 bases removed from V and 5 bases from J, the gap between germline ends came to 8 bases. This CDR3 has 12 amino acids. The CDR3 sequence: CASSKAGYGYTF. DNA for the CDR3: TGTGCCAGTAGTAAAGCCGGTTATGGCTACACCTTC.

On this clone itself: Mismatch with germline at one junction end may stem from a read error. The V call is TRBV6-5, the J call TRBJ1-4; tentative D call: TRBD1 (5 bases). This CDR3 is 14 amino acids long. Germline V gene lookup returns CDR1 MNHEY and CDR2 SVGAGI. The CDR3 protein is CASTYGANNEKLFF. In nucleotides, the CDR3 is TGTGCCAGCACTTACGGGGCAAATAATGAAAAACTGTTTTTT.

The J gene is TRBJ2-3, the V gene TRBV9; 11 bases are a match to TRBD2. J lost 5 bases, V lost 4 bases, and 6 bases had no gene match. Germline-derived CDR1 and CDR2 are SGDLS and YYNGEE. This CDR3 contains 15 residues. The CDR3 DNA follows: TGTGCCAGCAGCCCGATAGCGGGGGGGCAAGATACGCAGTATTTT. Translating gives CASSPIAGGQDTQYF.

This sequence joins TRBV6-6 and TRBJ2-4, with D unresolved. Per germline, CDR1 MNHNY and CDR2 SVGAGI (reference sequence). Trimming removed 2 bases from V and 1 base from J, with 12 bases in between. The CDR3 contains 16 residues. CDR3 sequence: CASSYLGVRAKNIQYF. The DNA of the CDR3 is TGTGCCAGCAGTTACCTTGGAGTCCGGGCCAAAAACATTCAGTACTTC.

This clone was counted between two and nine times. The V call is TRBV7-9, the J call TRBJ2-7, with unresolved D. Germline assignment: CDR1 SEHNR and CDR2 FQNEAQ (reference sequence). The V end lost 5 bases, the J end lost 2 bases, and 7 bases lay between the germline ends. CDR3 length: 12 amino acids. The CDR3 reads CASSILPYEQYF. CDR3 coding DNA: TGTGCCAGCAGCATCCTCCCCTACGAGCAGTACTTC.

The CDR3: CASSLQGQGIGYTF. The CDR3, as DNA: TGTGCCAGCAGTTTACAGGGACAGGGTATAGGCTACACCTTC. The V gene is TRBV28, the J gene TRBJ1-2, with 9 positions matching TRBD1. Germline lookup yields CDR1 MDHEN and CDR2 SYDVKM. The V segment lost 2 bases and the J segment 8 bases; nucleotides outside the gene matches: 6. The CDR3 runs 14 residues.

The chain carries TRBV5-6 and TRBJ1-4; the D is unclear. Germline V lookup: CDR1 SGHDT, CDR2 YYEEEE. Deletions cut 3 bases from V and 6 bases from J, with 9 bases between. The CDR3 sequence is 13 residues long. CDR3 protein: CASSSVEDEKLFF. The DNA for the CDR3 is TGTGCCAGCAGCTCGGTGGAGGATGAAAAACTGTTTTTT.

This sequence joins TRBV19 and TRBJ1-3, with 8 bases lining up with TRBD1. The CDR3 length is 15 residues. V gave up 4 bases and J gave up 2 bases; unmatched junction bases: 4. Germline lookup yields CDR1 LNHDA and CDR2 SQIVND (reference sequence). The CDR3 region has the DNA TGTGCCAGTAGTAGTTCAGGGGGCACTGGAAACACCATATATTTT. It yields the protein CASSSSGGTGNTIYF.

In this sample, this clone turned up once. The chain employs TRBV28 and TRBJ1-3; TRBD1 is a possible D gene (5 bases). The CDR3 extends over 14 amino acids. The V and J ends lost 6 bases and 7 bases respectively, with 16 bases between them. The germline CDR1 and CDR2 sequences are MDHEN and SYDVKM. CDR3 sequence (DNA): TGTGCCAGCAGCCTTCGGGGGTCCCTTAACACCATATATTTT. This encodes CASSLRGSLNTIYF.

This clone was observed once. V is TRBV30 and J is TRBJ2-1; D gene uncertain. The length of the CDR3 is 15 residues. CDR1 GTSNPN and CDR2 SVGIG come from the germline V gene (reference sequence). V dropped 0 bases and J dropped 5 bases, with 14 bases sitting between them. Here the CDR3 reads CAWSVRRGLDNEQFF. For the CDR3, the DNA is TGTGCCTGGAGTGTACGGAGAGGTTTGGACAATGAGCAGTTCTTC.

The rearrangement uses TRBV4-1 and TRBJ1-1; 9 bases agree with TRBD1. This CDR3 contains 15 residues. Germline CDR1 MGHRA, CDR2 YSYEKL. J was trimmed by 5 bases and V by 2 bases; bases with no gene match: 6. The CDR3 sequence: CASSQYQGQGTEAFF. The CDR3, as DNA: TGCGCCAGCAGCCAATATCAAGGACAGGGGACTGAAGCTTTCTTT.

V usage is TRBV19 and J usage is TRBJ2-7; D is undetermined. CDR3 length: 17 amino acids. Trimming pared 0 bases from V and 2 bases from J, leaving 17 bases between. Germline values: CDR1 LNHDA, CDR2 SQIVND (reference sequence). This CDR3 is CASSIDRDTEITYEQYF. For the CDR3, the DNA is TGTGCCAGTAGTATAGATCGTGACACAGAAATTACCTACGAGCAGTACTTC. Full variable domain (missing parts from reference TRBV19 and TRBJ2-7): DGGITQSPKYLFRKEGQNVTLSCEQNLNHDAMYWYRQDPGQGLRLIYYSQIVNDFQKGDIAEGYSVSREKKESFPLTVTSAQKNPTAFYLCASSIDRDTEITYEQYFGPGTRLTVT.

The CDR3 coding sequence is TGTGCCAGCGGGGCCGACAGGGAGAGGAATGGCTACACCTTC. It is translated as CASGADRERNGYTF. The chain joins TRBV2 to TRBJ1-2, with 7 bases lining up with TRBD1. This CDR3 has 14 amino acids. After removal of 8 bases from V and 6 bases from J, the junction contained 12 bases not matched to a gene. Per germline, CDR1 SNHLY and CDR2 FYNNEI.

This CDR3 reads CASSSIAGRNEQYF. CDR3 nucleotides: TGTGCCAGCAGCTCTATAGCGGGGCGGAACGAGCAGTACTTC. The chain recombines TRBV5-6 with TRBJ2-7; TRBD2 matches at 8 bases. The CDR3 consists of 14 residues. Germline CDR1 is SGHDT and CDR2 is YYEEEE. J was trimmed by 5 bases and V by 3 bases; bases with no gene match: 7.

The count of this clone is one. The chain joins TRBV2 to TRBJ2-1; D may be TRBD1 (6 bases). The CDR3 spans 12 residues. Trimming pared 6 bases from V and 3 bases from J, leaving 6 bases between. Per the germline V gene, CDR1 is SNHLY and CDR2 is FYNNEI. This chain's CDR3 is CASRDSYNEQFF. In DNA form, the CDR3 reads TGTGCCAGCAGGGACAGCTACAATGAGCAGTTCTTC.

The chain has TRBV7-8 and TRBJ1-5; D is unclear. V was clipped by 7 bases and J by 5 bases, with 15 bases between them. This CDR3 has 14 residues. Per the germline V gene, CDR1 is SGHVS and CDR2 is FQNEAQ. CDR3 region: CASTLPGRDQPQHF. Written as DNA, the CDR3 is TGTGCCAGCACCCTGCCGGGTCGGGATCAGCCCCAGCATTTT.

The chain carries TRBV6-6 and TRBJ1-6; D is unclear. The V gene's germline CDR1 is MNHNY and CDR2 SVGAGI (reference sequence). V was cut by 2 bases and J by 5 bases, with 13 bases left in between. The CDR3 has 16 amino acids. The CDR3 bases are TGTGCCAGCAGTTACGTCTGGCCTCCGAATAATTCACCCCTCCACTTT. It specifies CASSYVWPPNNSPLHF.

The genes are TRBV6-4 and TRBJ2-1; D gene uncertain. CDR3 size: 16 residues. From germline, CDR1 is MRHNA and CDR2 SNTAGT. The germline V and J ends were trimmed by 3 bases and 0 bases, with 12 bases remaining between them. The CDR3 reads CASSDSSVSSYNEQFF. Written as DNA, the CDR3 is TGTGCCAGCAGTGATTCAAGCGTGAGCTCCTACAATGAGCAGTTCTTC.

CDR3 protein: CATRQGRSSYEQYF. The CDR3 DNA reads TGTGCCACCAGACAGGGTCGGAGCTCCTACGAGCAGTACTTC. J is TRBJ2-7 and V is TRBV6-5; 7 nucleotides match TRBD1. The CDR3 contains 14 residues. In germline, CDR1 is MNHEY, CDR2 SVGAGI. Germline trimming cut 10 bases from V and 0 bases from J; bases unmatched to any gene: 9.

The rearrangement uses TRBV18 and TRBJ1-1; 10 bases fit TRBD1. The CDR3 is 16 amino acids. V dropped 3 bases and J dropped 2; count of bases not matched to a gene: 6. CDR1 and CDR2 (germline): KGHSH, LQKENI. CDR3 region: CASSPTGQGPNTEAFF. As DNA, the CDR3 is TGTGCCAGCTCACCCACGGGACAGGGGCCCAACACTGAAGCTTTCTTT. Combining the CDR3 with reference TRBV18 and TRBJ1-1 gives the whole variable domain NAGVMQNPRHLVRRRGQEARLRCSPMKGHSHVYWYRQLPEEGLKFMVYLQKENIIDESGMPKERFSAEFPKEGPSILRIQQVVRGDSAAYFCASSPTGQGPNTEAFFGQGTRLTVV.

The sample holds many counts of this clone. This chain links TRBV2 with TRBJ2-3; D is perhaps TRBD2 (6 bases). CDR3 length: 14 amino acids. Trimming took 6 bases from V and 3 from J, leaving 13 bases between them. CDR1 SNHLY and CDR2 FYNNEI come from the germline V gene. For the CDR3, the DNA is TGTGCCAGCAGCGGGCTAGCGACTACAGATACGCAGTATTTT. It translates to CASSGLATTDTQYF.